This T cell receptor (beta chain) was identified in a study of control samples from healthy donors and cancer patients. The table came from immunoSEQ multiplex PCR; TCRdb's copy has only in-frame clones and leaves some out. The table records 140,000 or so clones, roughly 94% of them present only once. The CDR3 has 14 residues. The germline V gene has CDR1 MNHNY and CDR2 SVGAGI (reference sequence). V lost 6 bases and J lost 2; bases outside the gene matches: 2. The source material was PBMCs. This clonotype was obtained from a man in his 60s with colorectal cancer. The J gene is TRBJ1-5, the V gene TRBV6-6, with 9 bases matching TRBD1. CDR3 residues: CASSRQGGNQPQHF. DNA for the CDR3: TGTGCCAGCAGCAGACAGGGGGGCAATCAGCCCCAGCATTTT.